The rows below give T cell receptor beta chains drawn from one sample of a study of blood T cell repertoires in COVID-19. Profiled with immunoSEQ multiplex PCR; TCRdb holds only in-frame clones, not every one. The data contain about 270,000 clones, 75% to 90% of them singletons. Sequenced material: peripheral blood. The receptors were sampled from a man aged 45-65 years with acute or convalescent COVID-19. CDR3s leave out the opening cysteine and the closing phenylalanine or tryptophan. D genes are given only for firm matches. Only some rows state a clone size, as once, few, many or a class for expanded clones.

cdr3_aa d_call clone_size v_call
AWSRLAGGRETQY TRBD2 . TRBV30
AISRSLLAASGQGPGNTIY TRBD1 few TRBV6-6
ASRNLAGNTEAF . . TRBV19
ASSWGTGGSGYT TRBD1 . TRBV11-2
ASSQVSYEQY . . TRBV3-1/TRBV3-2
ASSQGTLREQY . . TRBV14
ASRVGGFEQY . . TRBV11-2
ASSTGFGVLRNEQF TRBD1 . TRBV19
ASTGTTAETQY TRBD2 . TRBV2
ASSASGGASSGELF TRBD2 . TRBV11-3
ASSDRDRGGNTEAF TRBD1 . TRBV7-3
ASSPQGRTTVDTEAF . . TRBV7-9
ASSAGLRETQY . . TRBV7-3
ASRSGTGGLDEQF TRBD1 . TRBV27
ALRGGYGYT . . TRBV19
ASRSSGGSGNTIY TRBD1 . TRBV5-4
ASSLSWDRTNEKLF TRBD1 . TRBV7-9
ASSPSGDEQY . . TRBV18
ASSLPGQGHNQPQH TRBD1 . TRBV4-1
SVETGVPYEQY TRBD1 . TRBV29-1
ASRNRPYGYT . . TRBV19
ASIGTGDPYGYT TRBD1 . TRBV2
ASSLSRYEDT . . TRBV7-9
ASIRWGLAIPRATEAF . . TRBV9
ASSLAAHTDTQY . . TRBV5-1
ASRPQDRVVTEAF TRBD1 . TRBV6-5
ASSLQGAGYT . . TRBV18
ASSLDRGQSPLH TRBD1 . TRBV7-9
ASSQSLAGVETQY TRBD2 . TRBV14
AWRAGKQGVGNTIY . few TRBV30
ATRDRTGDHQPQH TRBD1 . TRBV6-5
ASSREGGMNTEAF TRBD1 . TRBV19
ASSLDGLAGSYEQY TRBD2 . TRBV11-2
ASSSRTSGGIDTQY TRBD2 . TRBV7-2
ASIRGGSGANVLT . . TRBV19
ASSFGSGGQRWNEQF TRBD1 . TRBV7-2
ASSVAGAGSNYGYT . . TRBV9
ASSDVAGGAGYGYT TRBD1 . TRBV19
ASSLVKGPTYEQY . . TRBV11-1
ASRRQDQAF . . TRBV2
ASSPGQGGGFMGTDTQY TRBD1 . TRBV7-9
ASSPAGTGGSANEKLF TRBD1 . TRBV5-1